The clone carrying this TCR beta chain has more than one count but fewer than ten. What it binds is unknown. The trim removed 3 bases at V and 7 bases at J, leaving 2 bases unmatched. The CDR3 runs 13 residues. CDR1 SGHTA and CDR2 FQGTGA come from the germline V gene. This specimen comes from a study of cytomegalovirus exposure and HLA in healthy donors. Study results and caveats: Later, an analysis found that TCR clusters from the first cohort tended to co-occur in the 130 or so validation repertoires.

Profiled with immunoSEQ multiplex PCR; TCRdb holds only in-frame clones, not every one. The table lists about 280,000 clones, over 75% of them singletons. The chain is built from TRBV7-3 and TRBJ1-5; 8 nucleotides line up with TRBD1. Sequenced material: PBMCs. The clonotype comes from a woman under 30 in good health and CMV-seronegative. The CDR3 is CASSLGQAQPQHF. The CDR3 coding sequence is TGTGCCAGCAGCTTGGGACAGGCCCAGCCCCAGCATTTT.